This T cell receptor (beta chain) was sequenced in a study of T cell responses to AZD1222 COVID-19 vaccine. The CDR3 extends over 14 amino acids. Germline V gives CDR1 LGHDT, CDR2 YNNKEL (reference sequence). Deletions cut 1 base from V and 6 bases from J, with 12 bases between. Measured with immunoSEQ multiplex PCR; TCRdb has only the in-frame clones, and not every one. This sample has 95,000 to 110,000 clones, with roughly nine tenths found just once. About this clone itself: Its antigen is unidentified.

General study results and limits: Mapped onto spike, vaccine-associated CD4 TCRs spanned it and were dominant at 160-218 and 743-854. Baseline serology detected seropositivity in only six AZD1222 recipients. White British ancestry dominated among donors, who included more females, and clonal diversity was possibly underestimated. Epitopes outside B.1.351 and B.1.1.7 mutated regions reportedly drew nearly half of spike TCRs.

The rearrangement links TRBV3-1 (or the pseudogene TRBV3-2) to TRBJ1-1; tentatively, D is TRBD1 (5 bases). The clonotype comes from an adult in good health. The input for sequencing was peripheral blood, taken on day 0 of AZD1222 vaccination. The CDR3 sequence: CASSQGRDDAEAFF. In DNA, the CDR3 is TGTGCCAGCAGCCAAGGCCGGGACGACGCTGAAGCTTTCTTT.